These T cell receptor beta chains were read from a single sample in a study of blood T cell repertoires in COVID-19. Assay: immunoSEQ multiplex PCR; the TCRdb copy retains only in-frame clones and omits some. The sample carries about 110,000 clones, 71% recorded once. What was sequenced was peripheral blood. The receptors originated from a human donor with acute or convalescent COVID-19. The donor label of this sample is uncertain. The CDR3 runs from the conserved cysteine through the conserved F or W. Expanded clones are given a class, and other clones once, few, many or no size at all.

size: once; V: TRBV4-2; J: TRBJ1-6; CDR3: CASSQGGRGTVNSPLHF
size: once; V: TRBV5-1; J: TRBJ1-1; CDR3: CASSANRGGYAGAFF
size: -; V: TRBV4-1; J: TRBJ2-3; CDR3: CASSHLGLAVTDTQYF
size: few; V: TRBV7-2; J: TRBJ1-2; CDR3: CASSLGQRYGYTF
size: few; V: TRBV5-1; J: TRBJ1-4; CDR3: CASSLAEGAWEKLFF
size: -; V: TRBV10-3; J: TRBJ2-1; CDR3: CAIREGGSYNEQFF
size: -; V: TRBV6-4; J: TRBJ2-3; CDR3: CASSALGGVTDTQYF
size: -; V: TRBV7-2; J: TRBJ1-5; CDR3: CASSSDSLQPQHF
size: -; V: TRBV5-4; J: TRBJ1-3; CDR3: CASSFPSSDTIYF
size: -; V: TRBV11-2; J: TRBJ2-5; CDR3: CASSFSPSGRETQYF
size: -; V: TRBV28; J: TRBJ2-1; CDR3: CASNSGGLSSYNEQFF
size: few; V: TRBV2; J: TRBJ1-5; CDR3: CASRAGSQPQHF
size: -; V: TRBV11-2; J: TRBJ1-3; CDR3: CASSRAGARSGNTIYF
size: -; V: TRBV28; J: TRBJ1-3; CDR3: CASTSGTGGVSGNTIYF
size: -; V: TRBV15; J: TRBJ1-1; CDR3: CATSRDYRAMNIEAFF
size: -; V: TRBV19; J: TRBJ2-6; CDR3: CASRRTVSGANVLTF
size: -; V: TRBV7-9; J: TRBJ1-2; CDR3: CASSLQGNYGYTF
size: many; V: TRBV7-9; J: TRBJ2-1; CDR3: CASSSLAISEQFF
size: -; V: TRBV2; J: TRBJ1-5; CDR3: CASSDRGSQPQHF
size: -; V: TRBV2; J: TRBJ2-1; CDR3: CASSSEGRNEQFF
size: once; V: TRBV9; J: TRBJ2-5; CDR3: CASSERGGSRETQYF
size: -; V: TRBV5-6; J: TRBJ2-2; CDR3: CASSSWAGQGMNTGELFF
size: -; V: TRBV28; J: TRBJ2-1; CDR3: CASSFSSRGQNEQFF
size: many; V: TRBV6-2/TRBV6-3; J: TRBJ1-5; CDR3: CASSYEVKPQHF
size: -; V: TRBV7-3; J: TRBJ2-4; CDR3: CASSQDNLAGENIQYF
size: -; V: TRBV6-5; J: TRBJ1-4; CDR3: CASSGQGIEKLFF
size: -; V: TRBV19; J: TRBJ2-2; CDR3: CASSLGQGTTGELFF
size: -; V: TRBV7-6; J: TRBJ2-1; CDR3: CASSLTVSSYNEQFF
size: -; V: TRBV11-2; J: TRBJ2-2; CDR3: CASSLLNGNTGELFF
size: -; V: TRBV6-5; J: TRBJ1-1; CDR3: CASRLTGEDTEAFF
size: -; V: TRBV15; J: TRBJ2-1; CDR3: CATSRDLAGGSEQFF
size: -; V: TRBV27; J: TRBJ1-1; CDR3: CASSTGAAEAFF
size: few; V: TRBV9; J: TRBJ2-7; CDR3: CASSVGGSDSYEQYF